This T cell receptor beta chain came from a study of siplizumab effects on memory and regulatory T cells. The study's findings and limits: A mean of approximately 70% of mappable alloreactive CD4+ clones were Treg-derived with siplizumab, compared with around 26% in controls. Naive T cells seemed more diverse than memory cells and seemed major alloresponse contributors.

Note on this clone: Antigen: not known.

The protocol was immunoSEQ multiplex PCR, while the TCRdb copy is restricted to in-frame clones and leaves out a portion. In the table there are about 120,000 clones, around 94% of which are singletons. The CDR3 extends over 13 amino acids. Trimming removed 4 bases at V and 4 bases at J, with 9 bases between. Germline V gene data show CDR1 as SGDLS and CDR2 as YYNGEE. Sequencing input: non-Treg CD4+ T cells sorted from blood. This sequence was found in a human donor in good health. This sequence joins TRBV9 and TRBJ2-1; D gene ambiguous. The CDR3 bases are TGTGCCAGCAGCCTTGACGGATACAATGAGCAGTTCTTC. Translation: CASSLDGYNEQFF.